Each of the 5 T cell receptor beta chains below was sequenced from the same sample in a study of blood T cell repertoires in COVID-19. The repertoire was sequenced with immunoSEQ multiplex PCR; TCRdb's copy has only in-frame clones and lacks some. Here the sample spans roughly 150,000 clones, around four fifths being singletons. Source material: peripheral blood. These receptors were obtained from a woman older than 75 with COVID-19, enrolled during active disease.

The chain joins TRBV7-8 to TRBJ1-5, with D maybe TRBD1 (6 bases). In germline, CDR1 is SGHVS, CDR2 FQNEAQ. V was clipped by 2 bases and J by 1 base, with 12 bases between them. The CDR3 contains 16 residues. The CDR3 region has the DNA TGTGCCAGCAGCTTAACGTACAGGGAAAGCAATCAGCCCCAGCATTTT. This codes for CASSLTYRESNQPQHF.

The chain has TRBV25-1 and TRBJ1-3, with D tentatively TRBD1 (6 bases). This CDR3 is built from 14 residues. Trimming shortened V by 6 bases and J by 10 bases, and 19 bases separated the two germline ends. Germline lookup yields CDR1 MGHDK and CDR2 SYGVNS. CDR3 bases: TGTGCCAGCAGGGACACGGGACACCTCTTTACCATATATTTT. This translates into CASRDTGHLFTIYF.

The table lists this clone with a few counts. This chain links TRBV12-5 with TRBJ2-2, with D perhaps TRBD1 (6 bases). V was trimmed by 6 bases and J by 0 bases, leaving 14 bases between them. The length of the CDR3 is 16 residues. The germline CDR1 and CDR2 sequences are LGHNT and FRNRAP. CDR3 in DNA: TGTGCTAGTGGCCCCACCGGGACACCGAACACCGGGGAGCTGTTTTTT. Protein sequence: CASGPTGTPNTGELFF. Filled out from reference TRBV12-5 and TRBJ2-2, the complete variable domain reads DARVTQTPRHKVTEMGQEVTMRCQPILGHNTVFWYRQTMMQGLELLAYFRNRAPLDDSGMPKDRFSAEMPDATLATLKIQPSEPRDSAVYFCASGPTGTPNTGELFFGEGSRLTVL.

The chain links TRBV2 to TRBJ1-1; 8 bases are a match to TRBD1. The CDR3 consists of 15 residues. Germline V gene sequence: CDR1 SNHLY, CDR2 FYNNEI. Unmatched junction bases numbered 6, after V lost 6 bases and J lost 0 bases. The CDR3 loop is CASRFSRGLNTEAFF. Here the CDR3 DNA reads TGTGCCAGCAGATTTTCCAGGGGGCTGAACACTGAAGCTTTCTTT.

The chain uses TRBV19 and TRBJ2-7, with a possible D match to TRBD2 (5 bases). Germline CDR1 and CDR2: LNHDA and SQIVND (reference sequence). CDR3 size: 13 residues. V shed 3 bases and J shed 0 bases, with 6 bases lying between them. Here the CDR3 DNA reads TGTGCCAGTAGTATCCGGGACTCCTACGAGCAGTACTTC. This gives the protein CASSIRDSYEQYF.